The 30 T cell receptor beta chains given below trace back to one sample, sequenced in a study of Ad26.COV2.S vaccination and SARS-CoV-2 variants. Using immunoSEQ multiplex PCR, the repertoire was profiled, and TCRdb retains in-frame clones only, with some absent. The sample consists of around 370,000 clones, roughly 94% of them appearing once. This specimen consisted of peripheral blood, obtained after recovery from COVID-19. These receptors were obtained from a human donor who had recovered from COVID-19.

The chain couples TRBV29-1 to TRBJ1-1; 8 bases are shared with TRBD1. From germline, CDR1 is SQVTM and CDR2 ANQGSEA. The CDR3 runs 13 residues. J lost 10 bases, V lost 0 bases, and 7 bases had no gene match. The CDR3 DNA sequence: TGCAGCGTTGAAGATCCTTACAGGGGGGTAGCTTTCTTT. Encoded protein: CSVEDPYRGVAFF.

The chain joins TRBV15 to TRBJ1-2; D possibly corresponds to TRBD1 (5 bases). CDR3 length: 15 amino acids. V lost 1 base to trimming and J lost 9 bases, with 18 bases between them. The germline CDR1 and CDR2 sequences are LNHNV and YYDKDF (reference sequence). DNA of the CDR3: TGTGCCACCAGCAGAGGGGACGGGCCGGATGATAGCTACACCTTC. Encoded protein: CATSRGDGPDDSYTF.

This clone was seen once. The rearrangement uses TRBV2 and TRBJ1-5, with a possible D match to TRBD1 (5 bases). Germline CDR1 is SNHLY and CDR2 is FYNNEI. The CDR3 has 12 amino acids. Trimming stripped 4 bases from V and 7 bases from J, with 8 bases between. The CDR3 reads CASSARGQPQHF. Here the CDR3 DNA reads TGTGCCAGCAGTGCGCGGGGCCAGCCCCAGCATTTT.

The chain recombines TRBV18 with TRBJ1-3; no clear D gene. The CDR3 loop spans 17 amino acids. CDR1 KGHSH and CDR2 LQKENI come from the germline V gene. V shed 3 bases and J shed 4 bases, with 19 bases lying between them. CDR3 protein: CASSPQDANPAGNTIYF. The CDR3 coding sequence is TGTGCCAGCTCACCCCAGGACGCAAACCCCGCCGGAAACACCATATATTTT.

This chain joins TRBV11-2 and TRBJ2-7; a weak D match, TRBD1 (6 bases). The CDR3 consists of 14 residues. The V gene lost 3 bases and the J gene lost 3 bases, with 12 bases spanning the gap. Germline values: CDR1 SGHAT, CDR2 FQNNGV. The CDR3 region is CASSLTGKSYEQYF. Written as DNA, the CDR3 is TGTGCCAGCAGCTTGACAGGAAAGAGCTACGAGCAGTACTTC.

This clone was seen a handful of times. The chain is built from TRBV5-1 and TRBJ2-2; perhaps TRBD1 as D (5 bases). Germline loops: CDR1 SGHRS, CDR2 YFSETQ. The CDR3 consists of 14 residues. V was trimmed by 5 bases and J by 4 bases, leaving 12 bases between them. This CDR3 reads CASSSDRATGELFF. CDR3 DNA sequence: TGCGCCAGCAGTTCCGACAGAGCCACCGGGGAGCTGTTTTTT.

This chain connects TRBV7-8 to TRBJ2-5; D might be TRBD2 (5 bases). Trimming cost V 5 bases and J 4 bases, with 14 bases left between them. Germline-derived CDR1 and CDR2 are SGHVS and FQNEAQ. CDR3 length: 14 amino acids. CDR3 sequence reads: CASSAGLPSETQYF. As DNA, the CDR3 is TGTGCCAGCAGCGCCGGACTTCCCTCAGAGACCCAGTACTTC.

About this clone itself: A read error may produce the germline difference seen at one junction end. The chain uses TRBV10-3 and TRBJ1-1; D perhaps matches TRBD1 (6 bases). The CDR3 runs 12 residues. Germline V gene lookup returns CDR1 ENHRY and CDR2 SYGVKD. Written as DNA, the CDR3 is TGTGCCATCAGTGGGCTTGGGGGCCCTGGGGTTTTT. This encodes CAISGLGGPGVF.

The rearrangement uses TRBV7-7 and TRBJ2-5, with TRBD2 matching 9 bases. Germline-derived CDR1 and CDR2 are SSHAT and FNYEAQ (reference sequence). V lost 3 bases, J lost 5 bases, and 7 bases stayed unmatched. The CDR3 runs to 15 residues. The CDR3 is CASSFHLAGTETQYF. CDR3 coding DNA: TGTGCCAGCAGCTTCCACCTAGCGGGGACCGAGACCCAGTACTTC.

The rearrangement links TRBV27 to TRBJ1-6; D call uncertain. V lost 3 bases and J lost 8, with 20 bases in between. The CDR3 has 17 residues. Germline-derived CDR1 and CDR2 are MNHEY and SMNVEV (reference sequence). The CDR3 DNA sequence: TGTGCCAGCAGTTTTACTTCGGACGGCGGCCTACATTCACCCCTCCACTTT. It translates to CASSFTSDGGLHSPLHF.

This rearrangement joins TRBV7-7 to TRBJ2-3; 16 bases line up with TRBD2. Looked up from germline, CDR1 is SSHAT and CDR2 is FNYEAQ (reference sequence). With V trimmed by 5 bases and J by 4 bases, 3 bases remained unmatched. The CDR3 has 16 residues. In DNA, the CDR3 is TGTGCCAGCAGCCCGGGACTAGCGGGAGGGTCAGATACGCAGTATTTT. As protein: CASSPGLAGGSDTQYF. Full variable domain (remainder filled in from reference TRBV7-7 and TRBJ2-3): GAGVSQSPRYKVTKRGQDVTLRCDPISSHATLYWYQQALGQGPEFLTYFNYEAQPDKSGLPSDRFSAERPEGSISTLTIQRTEQRDSAMYRCASSPGLAGGSDTQYFGPGTRLTVL.

The DNA of the CDR3 is TGCGCCAGCAGCGCGACCGCGACAGTACAAGAGACCCAGTACTTC. Protein product: CASSATATVQETQYF. The rearrangement links TRBV5-1 to TRBJ2-5, with a possible D match to TRBD1 (5 bases). Trimming pared 4 bases from V and 2 bases from J, leaving 15 bases between. The CDR3 length is 15 residues. Germline lookup yields CDR1 SGHRS and CDR2 YFSETQ.

This rearrangement joins TRBV6-5 to TRBJ2-3; D may be TRBD2 (6 bases). CDR1 MNHEY and CDR2 SVGAGI come from the germline V gene. Trimming cost V 6 bases and J 2 bases, with 12 bases left between them. The CDR3 has 14 residues. The DNA for the CDR3 is TGTGCCAGCAGCGGGGGATCGTCCACAGATACGCAGTATTTT. This translates into CASSGGSSTDTQYF.

Here the CDR3 reads CASSLAGGEETQYF. Written as DNA, the CDR3 is TGTGCCAGCTCACTAGCGGGGGGCGAAGAGACCCAGTACTTC. The genes are TRBV18 and TRBJ2-5; TRBD2 matches 10 bases. The germline gives CDR1 KGHSH, CDR2 LQKENI. The CDR3 is made up of 14 amino acids. The trim removed 4 bases at V and 3 bases at J, leaving 2 bases unmatched.

The genes are TRBV21-1 and TRBJ1-6. TRBV21-1 is listed as a pseudogene. CDR3 length: 18 amino acids. CDR3 amino acids: CASSTPSPRKADNSPLHF. CDR3 in DNA: TGTGCCAGCAGCACTCCAAGCCCGAGAAAGGCGGATAATTCACCCCTCCACTTT.

This clone came up a few times. The rearrangement joins TRBV6-5 to TRBJ1-5; D is possibly TRBD1 (5 bases). V dropped 7 bases and J dropped 4 bases, with 17 bases sitting between them. Germline-derived CDR1 and CDR2 are MNHEY and SVGAGI. This CDR3 contains 15 residues. CDR3 coding DNA: TGTGCCAGCACCCCTCGGCGGGGCGCAAATCAGCCCCAGCATTTT. Translation: CASTPRRGANQPQHF.

For the CDR3, the DNA is TGTGCCAGCAGCTTAGACCACCAGGGGGCTCGCTATGGCTACACCTTC. Protein: CASSLDHQGARYGYTF. The J gene is TRBJ1-2, the V gene TRBV7-8; 8 positions agree with TRBD1. The CDR3 is 16 residues long. Germline CDR1 SGHVS, CDR2 FQNEAQ. Trimming cost V 1 base and J 4 bases; bases outside gene matches: 8.

This chain connects TRBV3-1 (or the pseudogene TRBV3-2) to TRBJ2-1; the D call may be TRBD1 or TRBD2 (5 bases each). Germline lookup yields CDR1 LGHDT and CDR2 YNNKEL (reference sequence). V shed 0 bases and J shed 4 bases, with 10 bases lying between them. The CDR3 length is 15 residues. For the CDR3, the DNA is TGTGCCAGCAGCCAAGACTGGGACCAGTACAATGAGCAGTTCTTC. Translating gives CASSQDWDQYNEQFF.

The chain recombines TRBV6-2 or TRBV6-3 with TRBJ1-1; D ambiguous. The V gene lost 0 bases and the J gene lost 1 base, with 9 bases spanning the gap. The CDR3 has 15 amino acids. CDR1 and CDR2 (germline): MNHEY, SVGEGT. The CDR3 here is CASSYSWSENTEAFF. CDR3 coding DNA: TGTGCCAGCAGTTACTCCTGGTCGGAGAACACTGAAGCTTTCTTT.

This chain connects TRBV10-3 to TRBJ2-7; D may be TRBD2 (7 bases). The CDR3 is made up of 14 amino acids. Germline-derived CDR1 and CDR2 are ENHRY and SYGVKD. Trimming pared 4 bases from V and 4 bases from J, leaving 14 bases between. This CDR3 reads CAISVGAGGYEQYF. The DNA for the CDR3 is TGTGCCATCAGTGTGGGGGCCGGGGGGTACGAGCAGTACTTC.

The CDR3 sequence: CASSLDLVTSEQYF. As DNA, the CDR3 is TGTGCCAGCAGCTTAGACCTAGTAACCTCCGAGCAGTACTTC. The chain carries TRBV7-2 and TRBJ2-7, with D hard to call. The CDR3 is made up of 14 amino acids. Germline V gene lookup returns CDR1 SGHTA and CDR2 FQGNSA. Trimming shortened V by 1 base and J by 6 bases, and 13 bases separated the two germline ends.

The CDR3 reads CSAHDYGYTF. The DNA of the CDR3 is TGCAGTGCTCACGATTATGGCTACACCTTC. The chain joins TRBV20-1 to TRBJ1-2; D not resolved. The CDR3 loop spans 10 amino acids. Per germline, CDR1 DFQATT and CDR2 SNEGSKA (reference sequence). V was cut by 5 bases and J by 5 bases, with 6 bases left in between.

The chain couples TRBV11-2 to TRBJ1-2; D remains ambiguous. The germline V gene has CDR1 SGHAT and CDR2 FQNNGV. This CDR3 region has 13 residues. Trimming took 5 bases from V and 2 from J, leaving 9 bases between them. DNA for the CDR3: TGTGCCAGCAGCCCCGGAAGGAACTATGGCTACACCTTC. Amino acid sequence: CASSPGRNYGYTF.

The V call is TRBV21-1, the J call TRBJ2-7; the DNA was not used to check the table's D call, TRBD2. TRBV21-1 is shown as a pseudogene. This CDR3 contains 12 residues. CDR3 residues: CASSSEEGEQYF. The CDR3 bases are TGTGCCAGCAGCTCAGAGGAGGGCGAGCAGTACTTC.

This clone was counted a single time. The CDR3 nucleotides read TGTGCCAGCAGTGAATGGCTGCAGTACTTC. Its protein is CASSEWLQYF. The chain has TRBV2 and TRBJ2-5, with D hard to call. The CDR3 length is 10 residues. V lost 2 bases and J lost 11, with 6 bases in between. The germline V gene encodes CDR1 SNHLY and CDR2 FYNNEI.

This rearrangement joins TRBV4-1 to TRBJ2-1, with D perhaps matching TRBD1 or TRBD2 (6 bases each). The CDR3 loop spans 16 amino acids. Germline V gene sequence: CDR1 MGHRA, CDR2 YSYEKL. V lost 3 bases to trimming and J lost 3 bases, with 15 bases between them. The CDR3 reads CASSHSRGGIYNEQFF. CDR3 DNA: TGCGCCAGCAGCCATAGCAGGGGAGGAATCTACAATGAGCAGTTCTTC.

V and J are TRBV29-1 and TRBJ2-1, with TRBD1 matching over 7 bases. The CDR3 covers 12 residues. The trim removed 8 bases at V and 5 bases at J, leaving 6 bases unmatched. Germline lookup yields CDR1 SQVTM and CDR2 ANQGSEA. The CDR3 bases are TGCAGCTCAGGACAGGTGAACAATGAGCAGTTCTTC. Its translation is CSSGQVNNEQFF.

The chain employs TRBV2 and TRBJ1-2; possible D gene TRBD1, 5 bases. Between the trimmed V and J ends, which lost 2 bases and 4 bases, there was a span of 14 bases. CDR1 is SNHLY and CDR2 is FYNNEI in the germline V gene. The CDR3 has 15 amino acids. Written as DNA, the CDR3 is TGTGCCAGCAGTGAACGGGGGGAGCTACCCTATGGCTACACCTTC. Protein product: CASSERGELPYGYTF. Combining the CDR3 with reference TRBV2 and TRBJ1-2 gives the whole variable domain EPEVTQTPSHQVTQMGQEVILRCVPISNHLYFYWYRQILGQKVEFLVSFYNNEISEKSEIFDDQFSVERPDGSNFTLKIRSTKLEDSAMYFCASSERGELPYGYTFGSGTRLTVV.

The gene calls are TRBV20-1 and TRBJ1-1; TRBD1 matches at 9 bases. V shed 5 bases, J shed 10 bases, and the junction held 5 bases outside the gene matches. The germline V gene has CDR1 DFQATT and CDR2 SNEGSKA (reference sequence). There are 11 residues in the CDR3. Written as DNA, the CDR3 is TGCAGTGCTGGGACAGGGAGGGGAGCTTTCTTT. Translation gives CSAGTGRGAFF.

V usage is TRBV19 and J usage is TRBJ2-2, with 9 bases lining up with TRBD2. In germline, CDR1 is LNHDA, CDR2 SQIVND (reference sequence). CDR3 length: 17 amino acids. V shed 5 bases and J 6 bases; nucleotides not matched to a gene: 13. The CDR3: CASSYPGLALGAGELFF. The DNA of the CDR3 is TGTGCCAGTAGTTATCCGGGACTAGCCCTGGGGGCCGGGGAGCTGTTTTTT.